A single sample gave rise to the 5 T cell receptor beta chains below, sequenced in a study of T cells in Graves' hyperthyroidism and ophthalmopathy. Amplified TCR beta CDR3 regions derived from RNA transcripts. The HTBI primer set served for first-round RT-PCR of the TCR CDR3. Each CDR3 protein is one row after TCRdb ran MiXCR on the multiplex PCR reads. The data contain some 350,000 distinct CDR3 sequences, 25% of them singletons. The sample taken for sequencing was blood. The source of these receptors is a man aged 50-59 years with Graves' hyperthyroidism.

This clonotype was seen repeatedly, ten times or more. The J gene is TRBJ1-2, the V gene TRBV28; unclear D gene. The germline V gene has CDR1 MDHEN and CDR2 SYDVKM. The CDR3 spans 12 residues. V lost 3 bases, J lost 5 bases, and 7 bases lay in between. CDR3 sequence reads: CASSLGLYGYTF. Written as DNA, the CDR3 is TGTGCCAGCAGTTTGGGATTATATGGCTACACCTTC.

V is TRBV28 and J is TRBJ2-7, with TRBD1 identical over 7 bases. Germline CDR1 MDHEN, CDR2 SYDVKM. The CDR3 sequence is 13 residues long. The J segment lost 6 bases and the V segment lost 2 bases, leaving 4 bases of the junction unmatched. CDR3 region: CASSLPTGVEQYF. The DNA for the CDR3 is TGTGCCAGCAGTTTACCAACAGGGGTCGAGCAGTACTTC.

This clonotype was seen a few times. The chain couples TRBV7-9 to TRBJ2-7; 9 nucleotides align to TRBD1. This CDR3 region has 14 residues. Germline V CDR1 and CDR2: SEHNR, FQNEAQ (reference sequence). The ends lost 6 bases at V and 2 bases at J; junction bases unmatched: 5. CDR3 residues: CASRSGQGTYEQYF. For the CDR3, the DNA is TGTGCCAGCAGGTCGGGACAGGGTACCTACGAGCAGTACTTC. Variable domain in full (rest from reference TRBV7-9 and TRBJ2-7): DTGVSQNPRHKITKRGQNVTFRCDPISEHNRLYWYRQTLGQGPEFLTYFQNEAQLEKSRLLSDRFSAERPKGSFSTLEIQRTEQGDSAMYLCASRSGQGTYEQYFGPGTRLTVT.

This rearrangement joins TRBV28 to TRBJ2-1; 7 positions agree with TRBD1. This CDR3 spans 15 amino acids. V gave up 4 bases and J gave up 12 bases; unmatched junction bases: 15. Germline CDR1 and CDR2: MDHEN and SYDVKM. For the CDR3, the DNA is TGTGCCAGCAGTTCCGGGACAGATTATCGGTTATGGCAGTTCTTC. Its protein is CASSSGTDYRLWQFF. The full variable domain, with the rest looked up from reference TRBV28 and TRBJ2-1, is DVKVTQSSRYLVKRTGEKVFLECVQDMDHENMFWYRQDPGLGLRLIYFSYDVKMKEKGDIPEGYSVSREKKERFSLILESASTNQTSMYLCASSSGTDYRLWQFFGPGTRLTVL.

The chain's CDR3 is CASSISVGGAFF. The CDR3 DNA follows: TGTGCCAGTAGTATTTCCGTAGGTGGGGCTTTCTTT. The chain carries TRBV19 and TRBJ1-1; unclear D gene. The CDR3 sequence is 12 residues long. Germline V gene data show CDR1 as LNHDA and CDR2 as SQIVND (reference sequence). Trimming left V 3 bases short and J 11 bases short, with 13 bases between. The full variable domain, its missing parts supplied by reference TRBV19 and TRBJ1-1, is DGGITQSPKYLFRKEGQNVTLSCEQNLNHDAMYWYRQDPGQGLRLIYYSQIVNDFQKGDIAEGYSVSREKKESFPLTVTSAQKNPTAFYLCASSISVGGAFFGQGTRLTVV.